This TCR beta chain comes out of a study of shared clonotypes between healthy human individuals. Findings and caveats of the study: When compared with the clonotypes that were shared by all four sorted-subset donors, the non-shared clonotypes turned out to have lower generation probabilities. Genetic and exposure-history diversity was limited by the few donors.

Clones were read by immunoSEQ multiplex PCR, and TCRdb kept only the in-frame ones, dropping some. The repertoire includes some 1,400,000 clones, roughly 96% of them detected once, and more than 0.9% sits in the top ten. A remark on this clone: Its target is unknown.

Trimming took 7 bases from V and 1 from J, leaving 13 bases between them. The CDR3 length is 15 residues. From germline, CDR1 is MDHEN and CDR2 SYDVKM. The receptor was isolated from a man aged 25 to 40 in good health. The chain couples TRBV28 to TRBJ2-2; tentative D call: TRBD2 (6 bases). The sequencing input was naive CD4+ T cells sorted from blood. This sample's subset: CD45RA+ positively selected. The CDR3 reads CASNPGSMNTGELFF. The CDR3 DNA reads as TGTGCCAGCAATCCCGGGAGCATGAACACCGGGGAGCTGTTTTTT.